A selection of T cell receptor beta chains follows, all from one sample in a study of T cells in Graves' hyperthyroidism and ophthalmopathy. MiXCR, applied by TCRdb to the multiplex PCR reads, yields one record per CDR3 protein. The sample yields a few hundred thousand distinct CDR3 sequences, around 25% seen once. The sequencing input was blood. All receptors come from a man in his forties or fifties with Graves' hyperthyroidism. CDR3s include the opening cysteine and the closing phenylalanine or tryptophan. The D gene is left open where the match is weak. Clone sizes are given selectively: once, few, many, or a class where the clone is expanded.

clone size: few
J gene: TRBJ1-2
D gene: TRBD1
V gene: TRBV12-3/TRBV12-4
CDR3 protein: CASRPTGGGYTF
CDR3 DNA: TGTGCCAGCAGGCCCACAGGGGGAGGCTACACCTTC

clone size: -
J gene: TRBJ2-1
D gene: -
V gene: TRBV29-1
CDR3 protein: CSVEVAAEQFF
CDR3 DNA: TGCAGCGTTGAGGTTGCGGCCGAGCAGTTCTTC

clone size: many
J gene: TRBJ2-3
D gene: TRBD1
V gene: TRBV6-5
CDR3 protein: CASSYTVPGQGRHTQYF
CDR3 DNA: TGTGCCAGCAGTTACACAGTACCGGGACAGGGGAGGCATACGCAGTATTTT

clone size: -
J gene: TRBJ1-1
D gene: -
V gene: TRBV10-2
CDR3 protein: CASSPTVINTEAFF
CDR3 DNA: TGCGCCAGCAGCCCGACAGTGATAAACACTGAAGCTTTCTTT

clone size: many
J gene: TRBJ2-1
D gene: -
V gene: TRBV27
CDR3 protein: CASNKNPRLVILAEQFF
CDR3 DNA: TGTGCCAGCAACAAGAATCCGAGACTAGTGATCCTAGCGGAGCAGTTCTTC

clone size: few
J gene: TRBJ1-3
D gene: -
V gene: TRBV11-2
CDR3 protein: CASSFGPTTGNTIYF
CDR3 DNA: TGTGCCAGCAGCTTCGGACCGACGACTGGAAACACCATATATTTT

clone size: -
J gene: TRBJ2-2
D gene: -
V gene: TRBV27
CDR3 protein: CASSWAGELFF
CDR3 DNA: TGTGCCAGCAGTTGGGCTGGGGAGCTGTTTTTT

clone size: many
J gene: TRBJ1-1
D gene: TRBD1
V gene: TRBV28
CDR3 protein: CASSLTRGRIGAFF
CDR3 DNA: TGTGCCAGCAGTTTAACAAGGGGGCGGATCGGAGCTTTCTTT

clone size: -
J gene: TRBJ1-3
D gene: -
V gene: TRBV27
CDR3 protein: CASATGGRRGNTIYF
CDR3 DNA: TGTGCCAGCGCGACGGGGGGGCGGCGTGGAAACACCATATATTTT

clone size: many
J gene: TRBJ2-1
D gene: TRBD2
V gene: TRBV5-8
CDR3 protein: CASSSGTSGSNEQFF
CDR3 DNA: TGTGCCAGCAGCTCCGGGACTAGCGGGAGCAATGAGCAGTTCTTC

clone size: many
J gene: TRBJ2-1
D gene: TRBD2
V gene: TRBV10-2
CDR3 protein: CASSEAGSNEQFF
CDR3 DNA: TGCGCCAGCAGTGAAGCGGGATCGAATGAGCAGTTCTTC

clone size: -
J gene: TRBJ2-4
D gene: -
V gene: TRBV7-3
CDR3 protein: CASSPTVGAKNIQYF
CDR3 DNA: TGTGCCAGCAGCCCGACAGTTGGGGCCAAAAACATTCAGTACTTC

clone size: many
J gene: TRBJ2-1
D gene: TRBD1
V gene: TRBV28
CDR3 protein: CASSPWQGANEQFF
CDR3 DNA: TGTGCCAGCAGTCCTTGGCAGGGGGCGAATGAGCAGTTCTTC

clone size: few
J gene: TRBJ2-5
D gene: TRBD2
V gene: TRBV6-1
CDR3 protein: CASSQSLAGNYLGETQYF
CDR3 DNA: TGTGCCAGCAGCCAGTCACTAGCGGGGAACTACCTTGGAGAGACCCAGTACTTC

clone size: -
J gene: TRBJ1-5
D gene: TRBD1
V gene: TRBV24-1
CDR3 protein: CATSDGPGQGRSPQHF
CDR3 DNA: TGTGCCACCAGTGATGGTCCGGGACAGGGGCGTTCGCCCCAGCATTTT

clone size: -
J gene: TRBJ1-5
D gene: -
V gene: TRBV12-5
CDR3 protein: CASGLGSNQPQHF
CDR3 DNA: TGTGCTAGTGGTTTGGGAAGCAATCAGCCCCAGCATTTT

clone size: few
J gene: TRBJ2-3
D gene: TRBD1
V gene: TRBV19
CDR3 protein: CASRNRGSKDTQYF
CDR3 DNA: TGTGCCAGTAGGAACAGGGGGTCGAAGGATACGCAGTATTTT

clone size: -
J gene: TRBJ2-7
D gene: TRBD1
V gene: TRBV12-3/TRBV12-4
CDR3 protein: CASTLMGQGIEQYF
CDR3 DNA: TGTGCCAGCACCCTAATGGGACAGGGGATCGAGCAGTACTTC

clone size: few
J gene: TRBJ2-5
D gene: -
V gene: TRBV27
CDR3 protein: CASSFERGRGETQYF
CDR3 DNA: TGTGCCAGCAGTTTCGAAAGGGGGCGGGGGGAGACCCAGTACTTC

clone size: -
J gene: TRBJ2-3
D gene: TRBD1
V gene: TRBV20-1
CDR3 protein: CSARDPGQGAGDTQYF
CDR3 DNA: TGCAGTGCTAGAGATCCAGGACAGGGAGCTGGAGATACGCAGTATTTT

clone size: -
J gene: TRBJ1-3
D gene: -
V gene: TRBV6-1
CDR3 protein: CASSESRARGNTIYF
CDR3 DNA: TGTGCCAGCAGTGAAAGCAGGGCGCGTGGAAACACCATATATTTT

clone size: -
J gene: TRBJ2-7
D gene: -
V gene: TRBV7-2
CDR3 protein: CASSFRSPNYEQYF
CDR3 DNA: TGTGCCAGCAGTTTTAGGTCACCGAACTACGAGCAGTACTTC

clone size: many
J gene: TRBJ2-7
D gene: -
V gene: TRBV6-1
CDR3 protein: CASTTTGTYEQYF
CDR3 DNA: TGTGCCAGCACCACTACAGGGACCTACGAGCAGTACTTC

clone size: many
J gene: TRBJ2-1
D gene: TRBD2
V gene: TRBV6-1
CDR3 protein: CASSPIGTEGLAGDHEQFF
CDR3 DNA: TGTGCCAGCAGTCCGATCGGGACCGAGGGACTAGCGGGAGACCATGAGCAGTTCTTC

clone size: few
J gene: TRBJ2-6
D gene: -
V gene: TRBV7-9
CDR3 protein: CASSFDLGGANVLTF
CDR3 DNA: TGTGCCAGCAGCTTTGACTTGGGGGGGGCCAACGTCCTGACTTTC

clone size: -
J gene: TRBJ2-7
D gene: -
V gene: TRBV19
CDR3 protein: CASSIGRGLVGYEQYF
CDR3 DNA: TGTGCCAGTAGTATTGGCAGGGGCCTTGTGGGCTACGAGCAGTACTTC

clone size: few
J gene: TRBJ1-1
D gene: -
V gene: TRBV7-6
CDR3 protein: CASSSETGNTEAFF
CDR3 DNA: TGTGCCAGCAGCTCCGAGACCGGGAACACTGAAGCTTTCTTT

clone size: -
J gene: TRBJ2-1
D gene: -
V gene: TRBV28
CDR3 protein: CASNGGNDEQFF
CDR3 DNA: TGTGCCAGCAACGGGGGTAACGATGAGCAGTTCTTC

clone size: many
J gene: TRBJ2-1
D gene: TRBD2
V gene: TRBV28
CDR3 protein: CASRKTPGQGTSGSSSYNEQFF
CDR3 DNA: TGTGCCAGCAGGAAAACCCCGGGACAGGGGACTAGCGGGAGTAGCTCCTACAATGAGCAGTTCTTC

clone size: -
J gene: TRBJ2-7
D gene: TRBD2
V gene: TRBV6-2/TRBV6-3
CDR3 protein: CASSQAGGPYEQYF
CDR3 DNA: TGTGCCAGCAGCCAAGCGGGAGGGCCTTACGAGCAGTACTTC

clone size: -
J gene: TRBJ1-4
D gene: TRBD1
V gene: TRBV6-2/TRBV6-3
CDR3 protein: CASSIDRARSEKLFF
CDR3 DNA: TGTGCCAGCAGTATCGACAGGGCAAGGAGTGAAAAACTGTTTTTT

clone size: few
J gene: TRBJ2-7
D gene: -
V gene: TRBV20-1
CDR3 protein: CSARERVTPTVRVPFYEQYF
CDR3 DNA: TGCAGTGCTAGAGAGAGAGTTACACCGACAGTCAGAGTCCCCTTCTACGAGCAGTACTTC

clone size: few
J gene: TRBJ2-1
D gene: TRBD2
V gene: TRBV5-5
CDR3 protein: CASSLVRVAGYNEQFF
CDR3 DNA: TGTGCCAGCAGCTTGGTTCGGGTAGCGGGATACAATGAGCAGTTCTTC